This TCR beta chain was captured in a study of lymphopenia after photon versus proton radiotherapy. The study's findings and limits: Proton therapy kept repertoires fairly stable, unlike photons, which gained effector/memory cells.

To note about this clone: As yet, its antigen is unknown.

TCRdb's table, derived via immunoSEQ multiplex PCR, lists solely in-frame clones and lacks some. This sample has some 40,000 clones, with around nine tenths found just once. Trimming took off 3 bases at V and 4 bases at J, with 7 bases between the two ends. CDR1 SNHLY and CDR2 FYNNEI come from the germline V gene. This CDR3 spans 12 amino acids. The chain couples TRBV2 to TRBJ2-7; the D is unclear. Sample: peripheral blood, taken from a patient treated with photon-based radiotherapy. This TCR was recovered from a man in his sixties with cholangiocarcinoma. CDR3 DNA: TGTGCCAGCAGTGAGTATCAGTACGAGCAGTACTTC. Its translation is CASSEYQYEQYF.